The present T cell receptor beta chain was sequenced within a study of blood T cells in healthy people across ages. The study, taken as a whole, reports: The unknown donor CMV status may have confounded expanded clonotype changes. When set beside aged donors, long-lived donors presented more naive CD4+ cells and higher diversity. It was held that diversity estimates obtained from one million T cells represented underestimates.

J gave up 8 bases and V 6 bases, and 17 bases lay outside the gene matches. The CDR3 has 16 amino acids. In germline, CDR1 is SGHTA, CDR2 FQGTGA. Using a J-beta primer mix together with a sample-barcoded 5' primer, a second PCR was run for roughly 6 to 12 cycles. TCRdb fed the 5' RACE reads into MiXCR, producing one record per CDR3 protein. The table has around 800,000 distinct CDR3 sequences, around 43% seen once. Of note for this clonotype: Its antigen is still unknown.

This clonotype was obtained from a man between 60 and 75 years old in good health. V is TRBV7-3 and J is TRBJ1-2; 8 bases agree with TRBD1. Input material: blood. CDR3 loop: CASSSGGRGRVRGYTF. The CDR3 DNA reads TGTGCCAGCAGTTCAGGGGGCAGGGGGCGAGTTCGAGGCTACACCTTC.